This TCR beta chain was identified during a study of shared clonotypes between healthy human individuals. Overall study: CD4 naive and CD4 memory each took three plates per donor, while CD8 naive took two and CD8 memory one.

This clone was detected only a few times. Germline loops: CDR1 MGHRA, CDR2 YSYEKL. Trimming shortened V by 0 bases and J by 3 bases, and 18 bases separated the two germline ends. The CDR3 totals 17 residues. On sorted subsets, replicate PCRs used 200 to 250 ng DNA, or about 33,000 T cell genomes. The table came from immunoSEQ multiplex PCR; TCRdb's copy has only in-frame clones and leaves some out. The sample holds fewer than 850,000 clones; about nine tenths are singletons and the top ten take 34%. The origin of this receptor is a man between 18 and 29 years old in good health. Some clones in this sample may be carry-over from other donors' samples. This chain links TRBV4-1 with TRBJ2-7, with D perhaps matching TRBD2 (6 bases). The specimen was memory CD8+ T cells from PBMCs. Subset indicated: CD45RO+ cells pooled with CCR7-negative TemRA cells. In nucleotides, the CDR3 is TGCGCCAGCAGCCAAGAAATGCGGCAGGGAGGTTTCTACGAGCAGTACTTC. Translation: CASSQEMRQGGFYEQYF.